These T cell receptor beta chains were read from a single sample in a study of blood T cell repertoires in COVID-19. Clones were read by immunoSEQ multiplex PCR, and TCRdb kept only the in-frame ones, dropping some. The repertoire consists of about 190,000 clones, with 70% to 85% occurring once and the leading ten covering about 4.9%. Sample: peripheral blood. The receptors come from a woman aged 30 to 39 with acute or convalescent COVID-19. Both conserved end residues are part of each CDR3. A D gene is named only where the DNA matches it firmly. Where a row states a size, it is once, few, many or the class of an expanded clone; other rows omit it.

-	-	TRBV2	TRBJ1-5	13	CASSGQLGQPQHF	TGTGCCAGCTCCGGACAGCTCGGTCAGCCCCAGCATTTT
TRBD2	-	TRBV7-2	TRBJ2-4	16	CASRVGLAGSKNIQYF	TGTGCCAGCAGGGTGGGACTAGCGGGCTCCAAAAACATTCAGTACTTC
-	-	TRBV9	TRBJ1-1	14	CASSVEAGNTEAFF	TGTGCCAGCAGCGTAGAGGCAGGGAACACTGAAGCTTTCTTT
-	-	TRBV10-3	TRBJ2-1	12	CAISENLIEQFF	TGTGCCATCAGTGAGAATTTAATTGAGCAGTTCTTC
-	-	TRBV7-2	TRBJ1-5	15	CASSFASQGNQPQHF	TGTGCCAGCAGCTTTGCCAGTCAGGGCAATCAGCCCCAGCATTTT
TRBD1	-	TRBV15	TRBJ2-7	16	CATSRAVGTGMGEQYF	TGTGCCACCAGCAGAGCAGTTGGGACAGGGATGGGCGAGCAGTACTTC
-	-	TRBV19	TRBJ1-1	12	CASSHKQGRAFF	TGTGCCAGTAGCCACAAACAGGGAAGGGCTTTCTTT
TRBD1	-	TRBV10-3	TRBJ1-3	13	CAMWPGGGNTIYF	TGTGCCATGTGGCCAGGGGGCGGAAACACCATATATTTT
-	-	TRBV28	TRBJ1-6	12	CASSLTTSTLHF	TGTGCCAGCAGTTTAACTACCTCCACCCTCCACTTT
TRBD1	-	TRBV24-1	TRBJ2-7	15	CATSDWTGRGYEQYF	TGTGCCACCAGTGATTGGACAGGCAGGGGCTACGAGCAGTACTTC
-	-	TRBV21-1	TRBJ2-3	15	CASRPSGRCTDTQYF	TGTGCCAGCCGCCCTAGCGGGAGGTGCACAGATACGCAGTATTTT
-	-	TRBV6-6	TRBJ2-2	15	CASSPRAGDTGELFF	TGTGCCAGCAGCCCCAGGGCAGGAGACACCGGGGAGCTGTTTTTT
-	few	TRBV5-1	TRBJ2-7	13	CASSMGASYEQYF	TGCGCCAGCTCCATGGGGGCGTCCTACGAGCAGTACTTC